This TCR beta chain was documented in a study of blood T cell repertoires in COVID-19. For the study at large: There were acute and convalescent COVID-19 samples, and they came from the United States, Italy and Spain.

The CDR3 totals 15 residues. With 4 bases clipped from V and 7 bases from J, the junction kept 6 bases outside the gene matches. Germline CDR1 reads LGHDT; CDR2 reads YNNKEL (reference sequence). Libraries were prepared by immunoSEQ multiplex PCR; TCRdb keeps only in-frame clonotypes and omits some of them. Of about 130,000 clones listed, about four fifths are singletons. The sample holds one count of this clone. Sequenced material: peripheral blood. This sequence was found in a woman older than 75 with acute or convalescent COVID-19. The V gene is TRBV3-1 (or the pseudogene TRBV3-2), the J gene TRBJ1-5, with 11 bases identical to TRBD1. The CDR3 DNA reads TGTGCCAGCAGCCGGGACAGGGGGGTTCGGCAGCCCCAGCATTTT. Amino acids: CASSRDRGVRQPQHF.